The 3 T cell receptor beta chains reported below all come from one sample, sequenced in a study of blood T cell repertoires in COVID-19. Only in-frame clones appear in the TCRdb table, and some are missing; sequencing was by immunoSEQ multiplex PCR. The table records some 180,000 clones, roughly 76% of them present only once. Sequencing input: peripheral blood. These receptors were taken from a woman in her fifties or sixties with active or convalescent COVID-19.

This clone has more than one count but fewer than ten. The chain recombines TRBV7-2 with TRBJ2-7; D is undetermined. This CDR3 region has 14 residues. The V gene lost 1 base and the J gene lost 1 base, with 8 bases spanning the gap. CDR1 is SGHTA and CDR2 is FQGNSA in the germline V gene. The CDR3 DNA is TGTGCCAGCAGCTTAGTGGTCAGGTCCTACGAGCAGTACTTC. Translation gives CASSLVVRSYEQYF.

This clone was observed many times. The J gene is TRBJ2-5, the V gene TRBV29-1, with 8 bases aligning to TRBD1. The J segment lost 4 bases and the V segment lost 7 bases, leaving 8 bases of the junction unmatched. The CDR3 extends over 13 amino acids. CDR1 and CDR2 from the germline V gene are SQVTM and ANQGSEA. The CDR3 protein is CSATDRGGETQYF. The CDR3 DNA follows: TGCAGCGCAACAGACAGGGGAGGAGAGACCCAGTACTTC.

This clone was observed at least ten times. This sequence joins TRBV7-2 and TRBJ2-3, with D unclear. Germline-derived CDR1 and CDR2 are SGHTA and FQGNSA. CDR3 length equals 15 residues. Trimming removed 3 bases from V and 4 bases from J, with 14 bases in between. Here the CDR3 DNA reads TGTGCCAGCAGCTTCGCTAGTTCTTTCCCAGATACGCAGTATTTT. Protein: CASSFASSFPDTQYF. The full variable domain, with the rest looked up from reference TRBV7-2 and TRBJ2-3, is GAGVSQSPSNKVTEKGKDVELRCDPISGHTALYWYRQSLGQGLEFLIYFQGNSAPDKSGLPSDRFSAERTGGSVSTLTIQRTQQEDSAVYLCASSFASSFPDTQYFGPGTRLTVL.